Many counts were recorded for the clone carrying this T cell receptor beta chain. Its antigen is still unknown. TCRdb analysed the 5' RACE reads with MiXCR anew, one entry per CDR3 protein. Of fewer than 650,000 distinct CDR3 sequences in the sample, 12% were seen once. This specimen comes from a study of CD8 T cells in ankylosing spondylitis. Study conclusions and caveats: One TCR beta motif, made up of fewer than 10 highly homologous variants, appeared characteristic of ankylosing spondylitis blood.

Trimming at V came to 4 bases and at J to 8 bases, leaving 9 bases not matched to a gene. This CDR3 comprises 15 residues. The germline V gene encodes CDR1 SGHTA and CDR2 FQGNSA. The sample consisted of blood, either unsorted or a sorted T cell fraction (not recorded which). The TCR sequence derives from a male donor with ankylosing spondylitis. The chain joins TRBV7-2 to TRBJ1-4; 8 bases are shared with TRBD1. The chain's CDR3 is CASSSDPGGREKLFF. The CDR3 DNA follows: TGTGCCAGCAGCTCAGACCCAGGGGGCAGGGAAAAACTGTTTTTT.